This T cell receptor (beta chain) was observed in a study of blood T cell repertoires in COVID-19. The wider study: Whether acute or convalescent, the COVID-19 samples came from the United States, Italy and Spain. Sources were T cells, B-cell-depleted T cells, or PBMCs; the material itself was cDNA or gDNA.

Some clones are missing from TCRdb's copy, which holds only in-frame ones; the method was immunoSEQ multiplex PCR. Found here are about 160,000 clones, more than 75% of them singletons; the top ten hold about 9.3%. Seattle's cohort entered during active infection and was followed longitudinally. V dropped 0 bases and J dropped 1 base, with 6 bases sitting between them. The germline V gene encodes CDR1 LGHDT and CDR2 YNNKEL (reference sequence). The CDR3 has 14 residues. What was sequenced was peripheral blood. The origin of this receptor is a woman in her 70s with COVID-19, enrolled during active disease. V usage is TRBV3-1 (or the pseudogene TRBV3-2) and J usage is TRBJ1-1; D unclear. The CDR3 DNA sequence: TGTGCCAGCAGCCAAGAGGGGAGGAACACTGAAGCTTTCTTT. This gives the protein CASSQEGRNTEAFF.